Here is one T cell receptor beta chain with its context. As yet, its antigen is unknown. The data are from a study of STAT3 mutations in large granular lymphocyte leukemia. Overall study findings and caveats: At least one immunodominant TCR beta clonotype appeared in every T-cell large granular lymphocyte leukemia patient.

Repertoires were generated with immunoSEQ multiplex PCR, while TCRdb's copy carries only in-frame clones and drops some. The table has around 10,000 clones, more than 75% seen once. This clonotype originated in a man aged 60 to 69 with T-cell large granular lymphocyte leukemia. Some clones in this sample may be carry-over from other donors' samples. The sequencing sample was made of peripheral blood mononuclear cells.

CDR3 in DNA: TGTGCCAGCAGCTTAGGCTATCAAACCTACGAGCAGTACTTC. It encodes CASSLGYQTYEQYF. V and J are TRBV5-5 and TRBJ2-7; the D is unclear. The CDR3 extends over 14 amino acids. The V gene lost 2 bases and the J gene lost 2 bases, with 11 bases spanning the gap. Germline values: CDR1 SGHKS, CDR2 YYEKEE (reference sequence).